The 21 T cell receptor beta chains reported below all come from one sample, sequenced in a study of blood T cell repertoires in COVID-19. Method: immunoSEQ multiplex PCR; TCRdb's copy keeps in-frame clones and lacks some. The table has about 68,000 clones, 70% to 90% seen once; the top ten hold around 3.5%. Sample: peripheral blood. All receptors derive from a woman aged 50 to 60 with COVID-19, enrolled during active disease.

This chain links TRBV10-3 with TRBJ2-1; unclear D gene. The CDR3 is 13 residues long. Germline-derived CDR1 and CDR2 are ENHRY and SYGVKD. V was cut by 4 bases and J by 8 bases, with 12 bases left in between. The CDR3 reads CAISGGRIDEQFF. In nucleotides, the CDR3 is TGTGCCATCAGTGGAGGTAGGATCGATGAGCAGTTCTTC.

V and J are TRBV24-1 and TRBJ2-2; 12 bases are a match to TRBD2. The CDR3 has 17 amino acids. The J segment lost 1 base and the V segment lost 4 bases, leaving 3 bases of the junction unmatched. Per the germline V gene, CDR1 is KGHDR and CDR2 is SFDVKD. CDR3 DNA sequence: TGTGCCACCAGTGAGACTAGCGGGAGAGGGAACACCGGGGAGCTGTTTTTT. It specifies CATSETSGRGNTGELFF.

V gene TRBV9 combines with J gene TRBJ2-5, with D possibly being TRBD1 (5 bases). The CDR3 is 15 amino acids. V lost 1 base and J 2 bases, leaving 12 bases between the germline ends. CDR1 is SGDLS, CDR2 YYNGEE, per germline. The CDR3 DNA reads as TGTGCCAGCAGCGTAACCTTGGGGCTTCAAGAGACCCAGTACTTC. Its protein is CASSVTLGLQETQYF.

The chain joins TRBV6-6 to TRBJ1-5; tentative D call: TRBD1 (5 bases). The V end was cut by 9 bases, the J end by 4 bases, with 10 bases between. Germline CDR1 is MNHNY and CDR2 is SVGAGI (reference sequence). CDR3 length equals 12 residues. The CDR3 sequence: CASMGLNQPQHF. For the CDR3, the DNA is TGTGCCAGTATGGGGCTTAATCAGCCCCAGCATTTT.

This chain links TRBV6-5 with TRBJ1-1; 9 bases align to TRBD1. Unmatched junction bases numbered 10, after V lost 6 bases and J lost 5 bases. The CDR3 has 15 residues. Germline V gene sequence: CDR1 MNHEY, CDR2 SVGAGI. CDR3 amino acids: CASSLKGQGSTEAFF. In DNA form, the CDR3 reads TGTGCCAGCAGCTTGAAGGGACAGGGTAGTACTGAAGCTTTCTTT.

V and J are TRBV12-3 or TRBV12-4 and TRBJ1-1; D is ambiguous. V was trimmed by 2 bases and J by 4 bases, leaving 8 bases between them. The CDR3 sequence is 13 residues long. The CDR3 coding sequence is TGTGCCAGCAGTTTAAACGGGGTCACTGAAGCTTTCTTT. Protein product: CASSLNGVTEAFF.

The chain uses TRBV7-3 and TRBJ2-2, with a tentative D call TRBD2 (6 bases). Trimming took 6 bases from V and 2 from J, leaving 13 bases between them. Germline CDR1 is SGHTA and CDR2 is FQGTGA. The CDR3 has 15 residues. The CDR3 sequence is CASRGGNSNTGELFF. The CDR3 nucleotides are TGTGCCAGCAGAGGAGGGAACAGCAACACCGGGGAGCTGTTTTTT. Variable domain in full (rest from reference TRBV7-3 and TRBJ2-2): GAGVSQTPSNKVTEKGKYVELRCDPISGHTALYWYRQSLGQGPEFLIYFQGTGAADDSGLPNDRFFAVRPEGSVSTLKIQRTERGDSAVYLCASRGGNSNTGELFFGEGSRLTVL.

The rearrangement links TRBV7-9 to TRBJ2-5; possibly TRBD2 for D (5 bases). This CDR3 is 13 amino acids long. The germline CDR1 and CDR2 sequences are SEHNR and FQNEAQ (reference sequence). V lost 5 bases and J lost 5, with 12 bases in between. The CDR3 protein is CASSLVGVETQYF. CDR3 nucleotide sequence: TGTGCCAGCAGCCTCGTCGGGGTTGAGACCCAGTACTTC.

This clone was recorded a few times. The chain combines TRBV15 with TRBJ1-2, with D tentatively TRBD1 (6 bases). Germline CDR1 and CDR2: LNHNV and YYDKDF (reference sequence). The CDR3 runs to 15 residues. The germline V and J ends were trimmed by 1 base and 5 bases, with 14 bases remaining between them. As DNA, the CDR3 is TGTGCCACCAGCAGAGGAGACGGACAGCTATATGGCTACACCTTC. As protein: CATSRGDGQLYGYTF.

The gene calls are TRBV20-1 and TRBJ1-1; D gene unclear. Trimming removed 3 bases from V and 1 base from J, with 9 bases in between. The germline CDR1 and CDR2 sequences are DFQATT and SNEGSKA (reference sequence). The CDR3 spans 13 residues. CDR3 sequence reads: CSASQDQNTEAFF. DNA for the CDR3: TGCAGTGCTAGTCAGGATCAGAACACTGAAGCTTTCTTT.

The chain links TRBV2 to TRBJ2-5, with D possibly TRBD2 on 5 matching bases. Trimming left V 7 bases short and J 4 bases short, with 7 bases between. The CDR3 is 11 amino acids. Germline V CDR1 and CDR2: SNHLY, FYNNEI. In DNA form, the CDR3 reads TGTGCCAGCATCCTAGCAGAGACCCAGTACTTC. Its translation is CASILAETQYF.

The table lists this clone with a count of one. V and J are TRBV6-5 and TRBJ2-1; unclear D gene. V dropped 5 bases and J dropped 4 bases, with 6 bases sitting between them. The CDR3 length is 12 residues. Per germline, CDR1 MNHEY and CDR2 SVGAGI. CDR3 coding DNA: TGTGCCAGCAGTCTCGGGTACAATGAGCAGTTCTTC. Protein: CASSLGYNEQFF.

The V and J genes are TRBV7-2 and TRBJ2-3; 11 nucleotides align to TRBD2. CDR1 is SGHTA, CDR2 FQGNSA, per germline. The CDR3 contains 16 residues. With 5 bases clipped from V and 2 bases from J, the junction kept 6 bases outside the gene matches. The CDR3 region is CASSGRTSGFTDTQYF. The DNA of the CDR3 is TGTGCCAGCAGCGGAAGGACTAGCGGGTTCACAGATACGCAGTATTTT.

V usage is TRBV7-8 and J usage is TRBJ2-7; D may be TRBD1 (5 bases). Germline CDR1 SGHVS, CDR2 FQNEAQ. There are 13 residues in the CDR3. The V end was cut by 8 bases, the J end by 2 bases, with 13 bases between. The CDR3 loop reads CASGGRAAYEQYF. DNA of the CDR3: TGTGCCAGCGGCGGCAGGGCAGCCTACGAGCAGTACTTC.

V is TRBV19 and J is TRBJ1-5, with D possibly matching TRBD1 (6 bases). V shed 6 bases and J shed 0 bases, with 9 bases lying between them. The germline V gene has CDR1 LNHDA and CDR2 SQIVND (reference sequence). The CDR3 totals 14 residues. The chain's CDR3 is CASRGTLSNQPQHF. The CDR3 bases are TGTGCCAGTAGGGGGACACTTAGCAATCAGCCCCAGCATTTT.

CDR3: CSVISGREVTQYF. DNA for the CDR3: TGCAGCGTCATTAGCGGGAGAGAGGTGACCCAGTACTTC. The V and J genes are TRBV29-1 and TRBJ2-5, with TRBD2 matching 9 bases. The CDR3 has 13 residues. With V trimmed by 6 bases and J by 7 bases, 9 bases remained unmatched. Germline CDR1 and CDR2: SQVTM and ANQGSEA.

This chain uses TRBV4-1 with TRBJ1-5; possibly TRBD1 for D (5 bases). Per the germline V gene, CDR1 is MGHRA and CDR2 is YSYEKL. The CDR3 extends over 14 amino acids. V shed 2 bases and J shed 3 bases, with 8 bases lying between them. The CDR3 spells CASSQQGPNQPQHF. Here the CDR3 DNA reads TGCGCCAGCAGCCAACAGGGTCCCAATCAGCCCCAGCATTTT.

The V call is TRBV30, the J call TRBJ2-7; D unresolved. CDR1 is GTSNPN and CDR2 is SVGIG in the germline V gene (reference sequence). With 0 bases removed from V and 2 bases from J, the gap between germline ends came to 5 bases. The CDR3 is made up of 12 amino acids. CDR3 region: CAWSVSAYEQYF. The CDR3 coding sequence is TGTGCCTGGAGTGTTTCGGCCTACGAGCAGTACTTC.

This chain links TRBV6-5 with TRBJ1-4; D ambiguous. This CDR3 region has 11 residues. Looked up from germline, CDR1 is MNHEY and CDR2 is SVGAGI. Trimming shortened V by 5 bases and J by 6 bases, and 4 bases separated the two germline ends. The CDR3 protein is CASSPYEKLFF. CDR3 coding DNA: TGTGCCAGCAGTCCCTATGAAAAACTGTTTTTT.

The chain is built from TRBV19 and TRBJ2-7; 14 bases map to TRBD2. This CDR3 contains 18 residues. Per the germline V gene, CDR1 is LNHDA and CDR2 is SQIVND (reference sequence). The V and J ends lost 4 bases and 1 base, in that order; junction bases with no gene match: 9. CDR3 coding DNA: TGTGCCAGTAGTACCTGGGGACTAGCGGGAGAAAAATCCTACGAGCAGTACTTC. It is translated as CASSTWGLAGEKSYEQYF.

V is TRBV7-8 and J is TRBJ2-1; 8 bases agree with TRBD2. Trimming took 5 bases from V and 8 from J; bases not matched to a gene: 5. The germline V gene encodes CDR1 SGHVS and CDR2 FQNEAQ. This CDR3 comprises 13 residues. The CDR3 nucleotides are TGTGCCAGCAGCCGGACTAGCTCGGATGAGCAGTTCTTC. Amino acid sequence: CASSRTSSDEQFF.